These 14 T cell receptor beta chains originate from one sample sequenced in a study of graft-versus-host responses after intestinal transplantation. Profiled with immunoSEQ multiplex PCR; TCRdb holds only in-frame clones, not every one. The table shows about 21,000 clones, with roughly 33% occurring only once. Labeling with CFSE marked roughly 200,000 responder cells, which were plated with roughly 200,000 irradiated, violet-dye-labeled stimulator cells. The input for sequencing was alloreactive CD8+ T cells from a mixed lymphocyte reaction culture, taken before intestinal transplant. Noted subset: CFSE-low proliferating T cells sorted from roughly six-day pre-transplant mixed lymphocyte reaction (GvH or HvG direction). The receptor source for this set is a human patient who received an intestinal transplant.

This clone was recorded a few times. The rearrangement uses TRBV6-5 and TRBJ2-1; D possibly uses TRBD1 or TRBD2 (6 bases each). The CDR3 is 14 amino acids. Between the trimmed V and J ends, which lost 3 bases and 4 bases, there was a span of 10 bases. Per germline, CDR1 MNHEY and CDR2 SVGAGI. The CDR3 DNA reads TGTGCCAGCAGTTATGGGGGGCGATACAATGAGCAGTTCTTC. Its translation is CASSYGGRYNEQFF.

The chain links TRBV6-5 to TRBJ2-1; D is tentatively TRBD1 or TRBD2 (5 bases each). The CDR3 spans 14 residues. The germline CDR1 and CDR2 sequences are MNHEY and SVGAGI. Trimming took off 6 bases at V and 7 bases at J, with 16 bases between the two ends. The CDR3: CASSLHGGVNEQFF. CDR3 nucleotide sequence: TGTGCCAGCAGCCTCCATGGGGGAGTGAATGAGCAGTTCTTC.

The chain carries TRBV4-1 and TRBJ1-5, with D possibly TRBD1 on 6 matching bases. The germline CDR1 and CDR2 sequences are MGHRA and YSYEKL. Trimming removed 4 bases at V and 7 bases at J, with 20 bases between. CDR3 size: 16 residues. The CDR3, as DNA: TGCGCCAGCAGCCCGACCTCCACCAGGGGCGGGCAGCCCCAGCATTTT. It yields the protein CASSPTSTRGGQPQHF.

The chain's CDR3 is CAWAGQGASGANVLTF. CDR3 coding DNA: TGTGCCTGGGCAGGACAGGGGGCCTCTGGGGCCAACGTCCTGACTTTC. The V gene is TRBV30, the J gene TRBJ2-6, with 11 bases aligning to TRBD1. V lost 5 bases, J lost 0 bases, and 3 bases stayed unmatched. This CDR3 contains 16 residues. The germline V gene has CDR1 GTSNPN and CDR2 SVGIG (reference sequence).

In this sample, this clone turned up a few times. The chain combines TRBV6-6 with TRBJ1-2; a weak D match, TRBD1 (5 bases). Germline CDR1 is MNHNY and CDR2 is SVGAGI (reference sequence). This CDR3 is 16 amino acids long. The ends were cut back, 6 bases at V and 2 bases at J, with 19 bases in the middle. The CDR3 reads CASRTSLGRVNYGYTF. DNA for the CDR3: TGTGCCAGCAGGACGAGCCTCGGCAGGGTGAACTATGGCTACACCTTC.

This clone was picked up one time. The chain recombines TRBV11-2 with TRBJ2-5, with D perhaps assigned TRBD1 or TRBD2 (5 bases each). V was cut by 0 bases and J by 9 bases, with 8 bases left in between. This CDR3 region has 12 residues. CDR1 and CDR2 (germline): SGHAT, FQNNGV. This chain's CDR3 is CASSLDGGAQYF. In DNA form, the CDR3 reads TGTGCCAGCAGCTTAGATGGGGGTGCCCAGTACTTC. Full variable domain (rest looked up from reference TRBV11-2 and TRBJ2-5): EAGVAQSPRYKIIEKRQSVAFWCNPISGHATLYWYQQILGQGPKLLIQFQNNGVVDDSQLPKDRFSAERLKGVDSTLKIQPAKLEDSAVYLCASSLDGGAQYFGPGTRLLVL.

This clone was seen only a few times. The chain couples TRBV25-1 to TRBJ1-2; D unresolved. This CDR3 contains 11 residues. The ends were cut back, 7 bases at V and 7 bases at J, with 10 bases in the middle. Germline V lookup: CDR1 MGHDK, CDR2 SYGVNS. The CDR3 nucleotides read TGTGCCAGCACCCCCCCCAGTGGCTACACCTTC. Encoded protein: CASTPPSGYTF.

This clone has just one count. The chain couples TRBV18 to TRBJ2-1; 11 bases are a match to TRBD2. The germline V gene has CDR1 KGHSH and CDR2 LQKENI. The CDR3 covers 15 residues. After removal of 6 bases from V and 6 bases from J, the junction contained 7 bases not matched to a gene. CDR3 amino acids: CASSIGLAGGNEQFF. CDR3 DNA: TGTGCCAGCTCTATAGGGCTAGCGGGAGGCAATGAGCAGTTCTTC.

The chain combines TRBV6-1 with TRBJ1-2, with D uncertain. The CDR3 contains 14 residues. V was pared by 8 bases and J by 1 base, with 14 bases between. Germline V CDR1 and CDR2: MNHNS, SASEGT. The DNA for the CDR3 is TGTGCCAGCCGATCAGTGGGGAATAACTATGGCTACACCTTC. As protein: CASRSVGNNYGYTF.

The V and J genes are TRBV6-5 and TRBJ2-7; D is unresolved. V was pared by 7 bases and J by 3 bases, with 16 bases between. This CDR3 has 14 amino acids. Germline V lookup: CDR1 MNHEY, CDR2 SVGAGI. DNA for the CDR3: TGTGCCAGCACCCAAGGAGACTGGGGCTACGAGCAGTACTTC. This encodes CASTQGDWGYEQYF.

This chain links TRBV5-6 with TRBJ2-3; the match to TRBD2 covers 12 bases. Losses at the gene ends were 1 base for V and 9 bases for J; bases not matched to a gene: 12. The germline CDR1 and CDR2 sequences are SGHDT and YYEEEE. The CDR3 extends over 17 amino acids. CDR3: CASSLRLAGARLETQYF. The CDR3 coding sequence is TGTGCCAGCAGCTTGAGACTAGCGGGAGCCCGGTTAGAAACGCAGTATTTT.

The chain recombines TRBV6-5 with TRBJ1-2; D might be TRBD1 (6 bases). Germline CDR1 MNHEY, CDR2 SVGAGI. The CDR3 totals 15 residues. Trimming left V 0 bases short and J 7 bases short, with 15 bases between. The CDR3 DNA reads as TGTGCCAGCAGTTACTCGATGGGGGGGGCCAGTGGCTACACCTTC. Protein product: CASSYSMGGASGYTF.

This clone was recorded a few times. The chain joins TRBV7-9 to TRBJ1-2; D is uncertain. V gave up 1 base and J gave up 7 bases, with 7 bases separating them. Germline CDR1 and CDR2: SEHNR and FQNEAQ (reference sequence). The CDR3 runs 12 residues. The CDR3 nucleotides read TGTGCCAGCAGCTTAGATGGTCTTGGCTACACCTTC. Protein: CASSLDGLGYTF. Full variable domain (remainder filled in from reference TRBV7-9 and TRBJ1-2): DTGVSQNPRHKITKRGQNVTFRCDPISEHNRLYWYRQTLGQGPEFLTYFQNEAQLEKSRLLSDRFSAERPKGSFSTLEIQRTEQGDSAMYLCASSLDGLGYTFGSGTRLTVV.

The chain links TRBV14 to TRBJ2-5; 8 bases map to TRBD1. V shed 3 bases and J 4 bases; nucleotides not matched to a gene: 10. This CDR3 is 16 amino acids long. The germline gives CDR1 SGHDN, CDR2 FVKESK. Written as DNA, the CDR3 is TGTGCCAGCAGCCAGGTCTGGACAGGGTTTGGAGAGACCCAGTACTTC. Translating it yields CASSQVWTGFGETQYF.